Here is one TCR beta chain with its context. Its antigen remains unknown. Germline lookup yields CDR1 SGHNT and CDR2 YYREEE (reference sequence). Trimming cost V 0 bases and J 3 bases, with 15 bases left between them. CDR3 length: 16 residues. This sample was included in a study of shared clonotypes between healthy human individuals. The study ran the assay at deep level. Some 32,000 T cell genomes, or roughly 180 ng DNA, went into the sorted-subset replicate PCRs. Profiling relied on immunoSEQ multiplex PCR, and the TCRdb table lists in-frame clones only, not all of them. This table has roughly 2,000,000 clones, just under 95% appearing once. Study-level points and caveats: The expectation was that sequencing depth would affect clonotype sharing among donors. Around 4.9% of naive CD4 clonotypes were shared across several donors.

Naive CD8 cells comprised CD45RO-negative, CCR7-positively selected cells, excluding terminally differentiated effector memory CD45RA+ cells. The clonotype comes from a man aged 18-30 years in good health. Some clones in this sample may be carry-over from other donors' samples. The rearrangement uses TRBV5-4 and TRBJ1-1; tentative D call: TRBD1 (5 bases). Sequencing was performed on naive CD8+ T cells from PBMCs. For the CDR3, the DNA is TGTGCCAGCAGCTTGGAGGGGCTCCCCGACCACACTGAAGCTTTCTTT. Its protein product is CASSLEGLPDHTEAFF.